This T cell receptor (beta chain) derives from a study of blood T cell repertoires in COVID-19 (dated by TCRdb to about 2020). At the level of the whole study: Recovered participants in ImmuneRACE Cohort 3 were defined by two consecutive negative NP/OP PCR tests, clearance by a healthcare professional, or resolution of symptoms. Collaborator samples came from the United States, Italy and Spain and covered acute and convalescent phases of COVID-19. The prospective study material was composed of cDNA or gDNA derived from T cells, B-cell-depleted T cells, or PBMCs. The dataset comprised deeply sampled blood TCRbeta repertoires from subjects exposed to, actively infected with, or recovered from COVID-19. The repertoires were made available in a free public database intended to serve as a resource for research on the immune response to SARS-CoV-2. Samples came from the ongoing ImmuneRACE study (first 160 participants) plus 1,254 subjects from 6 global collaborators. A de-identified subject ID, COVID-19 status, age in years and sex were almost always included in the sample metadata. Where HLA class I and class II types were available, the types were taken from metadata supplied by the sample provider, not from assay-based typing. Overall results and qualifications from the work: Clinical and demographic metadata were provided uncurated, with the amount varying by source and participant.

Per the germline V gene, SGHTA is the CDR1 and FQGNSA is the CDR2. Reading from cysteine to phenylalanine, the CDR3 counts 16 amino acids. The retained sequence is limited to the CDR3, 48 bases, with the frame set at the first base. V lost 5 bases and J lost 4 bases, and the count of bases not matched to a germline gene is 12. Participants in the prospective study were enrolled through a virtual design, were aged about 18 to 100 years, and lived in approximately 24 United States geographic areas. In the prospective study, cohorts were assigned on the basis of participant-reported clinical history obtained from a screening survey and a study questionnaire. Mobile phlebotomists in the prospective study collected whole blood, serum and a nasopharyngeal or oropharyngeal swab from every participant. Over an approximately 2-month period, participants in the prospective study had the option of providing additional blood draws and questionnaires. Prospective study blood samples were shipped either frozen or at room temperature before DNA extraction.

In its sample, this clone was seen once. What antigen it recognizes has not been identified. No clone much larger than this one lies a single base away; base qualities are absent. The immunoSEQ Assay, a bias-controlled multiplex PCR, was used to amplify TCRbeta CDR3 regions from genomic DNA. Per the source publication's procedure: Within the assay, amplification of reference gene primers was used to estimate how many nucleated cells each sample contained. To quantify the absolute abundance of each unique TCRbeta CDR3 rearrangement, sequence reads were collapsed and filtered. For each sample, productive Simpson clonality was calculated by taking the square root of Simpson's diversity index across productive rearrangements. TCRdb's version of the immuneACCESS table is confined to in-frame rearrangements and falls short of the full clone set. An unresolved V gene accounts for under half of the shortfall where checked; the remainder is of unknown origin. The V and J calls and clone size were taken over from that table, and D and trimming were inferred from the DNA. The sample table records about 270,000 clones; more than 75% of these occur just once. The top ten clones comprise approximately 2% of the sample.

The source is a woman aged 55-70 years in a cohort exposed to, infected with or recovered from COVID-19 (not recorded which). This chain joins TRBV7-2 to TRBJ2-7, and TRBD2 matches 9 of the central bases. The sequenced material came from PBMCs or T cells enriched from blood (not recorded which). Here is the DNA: TGTGCCAGCAGCCGGCCCGGGGCGGGAGGGGGGTACGAGCAGTACTTC. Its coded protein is CASSRPGAGGGYEQYF. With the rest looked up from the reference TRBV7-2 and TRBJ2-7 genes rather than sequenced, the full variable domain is GAGVSQSPSNKVTEKGKDVELRCDPISGHTALYWYRQSLGQGLEFLIYFQGNSAPDKSGLPSDRFSAERTGGSVSTLTIQRTQQEDSAVYLCASSRPGAGGGYEQYFGPGTRLTVT.